The 18 T cell receptor beta chains below come from one sample, sequenced in a study of T cell responses to AZD1222 COVID-19 vaccine. The protocol was immunoSEQ multiplex PCR, while the TCRdb copy is restricted to in-frame clones and leaves out a portion. Of around 140,000 clones in the sample, 85% are singletons; the top ten hold approximately 8%. Sequenced material: peripheral blood, taken 28 days after the second dose of the MenACWY control vaccine. These receptor sequences come from an adult who received the MenACWY meningococcal vaccine as a control.

The chain recombines TRBV25-1 with TRBJ1-1, with 7 bases fitting TRBD1. The V gene's germline CDR1 is MGHDK and CDR2 SYGVNS. Unmatched junction bases numbered 7, after V lost 4 bases and J lost 5 bases. The CDR3 extends over 14 amino acids. This CDR3 reads CASSVTGARTEAFF. CDR3 nucleotides: TGTGCCAGCAGTGTTACAGGGGCGAGGACTGAAGCTTTCTTT.

CDR3 protein: CASSGQGPGSNQPQHF. The CDR3 nucleotides are TGTGCCAGCAGTGGACAGGGTCCTGGTTCCAATCAGCCCCAGCATTTT. The chain is built from TRBV2 and TRBJ1-5; 7 bases match TRBD1. V was clipped by 4 bases and J by 3 bases; unmatched bases: 9. The CDR3 extends over 16 amino acids. Germline loops: CDR1 SNHLY, CDR2 FYNNEI.

The chain is built from TRBV11-2 and TRBJ1-2; TRBD1 might be the D (5 bases). The CDR3 sequence is 17 residues long. V lost 4 bases to trimming and J lost 8 bases, with 26 bases between them. In germline, CDR1 is SGHAT, CDR2 FQNNGV. The CDR3 region has the DNA TGTGCCAGCAGCTCACGGCGGGACTCACGGGCCTCTAAGGGCTACACCTTC. It is translated as CASSSRRDSRASKGYTF.

V gene TRBV7-8 combines with J gene TRBJ2-2; D call uncertain. Trimming removed 2 bases at V and 4 bases at J, with 11 bases between. CDR1 SGHVS and CDR2 FQNEAQ come from the germline V gene. The CDR3 has 15 residues. The CDR3 spells CASSLQGRSTGELFF. DNA of the CDR3: TGTGCCAGCAGCTTACAAGGTCGCTCCACCGGGGAGCTGTTTTTT.

V and J are TRBV9 and TRBJ1-1, with D possibly TRBD1 on 5 matching bases. The germline V gene encodes CDR1 SGDLS and CDR2 YYNGEE. The length of the CDR3 is 15 residues. V lost 2 bases, J lost 3 bases, and 14 bases lay in between. The CDR3 nucleotides read TGTGCCAGCAGCGTTGGGGACGGAAGATACACTGAAGCTTTCTTT. This encodes CASSVGDGRYTEAFF. The variable domain in full, with the rest retrieved from reference TRBV9 and TRBJ1-1, is DSGVTQTPKHLITATGQRVTLRCSPRSGDLSVYWYQQSLDQGLQFLIQYYNGEERAKGNILERFSAQQFPDLHSELNLSSLELGDSALYFCASSVGDGRYTEAFFGQGTRLTVV.

The V and J genes are TRBV5-1 and TRBJ2-2; D is undetermined. With 0 bases removed from V and 0 bases from J, the gap between germline ends came to 6 bases. The CDR3 sequence is 15 residues long. Germline CDR1 is SGHRS and CDR2 is YFSETQ. The CDR3 reads CASSLDTANTGELFF. The CDR3 region has the DNA TGCGCCAGCAGCTTGGACACAGCGAACACCGGGGAGCTGTTTTTT.

The chain couples TRBV24-1 to TRBJ2-3; 8 bases are shared with TRBD1. Trimming removed 5 bases from V and 6 bases from J; junction bases left unmatched: 6. Germline CDR1 reads KGHDR; CDR2 reads SFDVKD. The CDR3 is 14 amino acids. DNA of the CDR3: TGTGCCACCAGTGGCCGACAGGGGTCGGATACGCAGTATTTT. It translates to CATSGRQGSDTQYF.

The rearrangement joins TRBV6-2 or TRBV6-3 to TRBJ1-5; 7 nucleotides line up with TRBD1. CDR1 MNHEY and CDR2 SVGEGT come from the germline V gene. J gave up 9 bases and V 2 bases, and 7 bases lay outside the gene matches. The CDR3 length is 14 residues. In DNA form, the CDR3 reads TGTGCCAGCAGTTACGACGCAGGGGGGATGCCCCAGCATTTT. Its translation is CASSYDAGGMPQHF.

The chain couples TRBV28 to TRBJ1-1; D ambiguous. Trimming removed 3 bases at V and 1 base at J, with 9 bases between. This CDR3 spans 14 amino acids. The germline V gene has CDR1 MDHEN and CDR2 SYDVKM. The CDR3 DNA reads as TGTGCCAGCAGTTTGAGGACGGCGAACACTGAAGCTTTCTTT. Its protein product is CASSLRTANTEAFF.

J is TRBJ2-7 and V is TRBV2; the D gene is possibly TRBD2 (5 bases). CDR1 and CDR2 (germline): SNHLY, FYNNEI. Trimming removed 4 bases at V and 7 bases at J, with 17 bases between. The CDR3 totals 14 residues. As DNA, the CDR3 is TGTGCCAGCAGTGGAACCAGGTCATCGGGGGAGCAGTACGTC. Amino acid sequence: CASSGTRSSGEQYV.

This clone occurred once. The gene calls are TRBV5-4 and TRBJ2-3, with 10 bases fitting TRBD2. The ends lost 0 bases at V and 5 bases at J; junction bases unmatched: 3. The germline gives CDR1 SGHNT, CDR2 YYREEE (reference sequence). The CDR3 length is 15 residues. DNA for the CDR3: TGTGCCAGCAGCTTGGGGACTAGCGGTGGAGATACGCAGTATTTT. Translated: CASSLGTSGGDTQYF. Full variable domain (outside the CDR3, taken from reference TRBV5-4 and TRBJ2-3): ETGVTQSPTHLIKTRGQQVTLRCSSQSGHNTVSWYQQALGQGPQFIFQYYREEENGRGNFPPRFSGLQFPNYSSELNVNALELDDSALYLCASSLGTSGGDTQYFGPGTRLTVL.

Written as DNA, the CDR3 is TGTGCCAGCAGCGCTACAGGGGGACAAGAGACCCAGTACTTC. This translates into CASSATGGQETQYF. The genes are TRBV9 and TRBJ2-5; 8 bases match TRBD1. With 3 bases clipped from V and 2 bases from J, the junction kept 3 bases outside the gene matches. This CDR3 comprises 14 residues. The germline CDR1 and CDR2 sequences are SGDLS and YYNGEE.

The chain carries TRBV19 and TRBJ2-6; D might be TRBD1 (6 bases). Trimming stripped 4 bases from V and 1 base from J, with 17 bases between. Germline assignment: CDR1 LNHDA and CDR2 SQIVND (reference sequence). This CDR3 region has 18 residues. In DNA form, the CDR3 reads TGTGCCAGTAGTAGATCCTCGGACAGCCGATCTGGGGCCAACGTCCTGACTTTC. As protein: CASSRSSDSRSGANVLTF.

The chain carries TRBV24-1 and TRBJ1-5, with D perhaps TRBD1 (6 bases). The CDR3 sequence is 17 residues long. The germline CDR1 and CDR2 sequences are KGHDR and SFDVKD. V lost 4 bases, J lost 2 bases, and 17 bases lay in between. The CDR3 coding sequence is TGTGCCACCAGTGACCCCCCGTCAGGGGATGGCAATCAGCCCCAGCATTTT. This gives the protein CATSDPPSGDGNQPQHF.

J is TRBJ2-3 and V is TRBV4-3, with D uncertain. V lost 1 base, J lost 5 bases, and 1 base lay in between. The CDR3 has 11 amino acids. Germline CDR1 and CDR2: LGHNA and YSLEER. CDR3 sequence: CASSQGDTQYF. The CDR3 DNA reads as TGCGCCAGCAGCCAAGGAGATACGCAGTATTTT.

This clone was picked up a small number of times. CDR3 sequence reads: CASSITWTGRMNYTF. CDR3 nucleotides: TGTGCCAGTAGTATAACCTGGACAGGGAGGATGAATTACACCTTC. The V call is TRBV19, the J call TRBJ1-2, with TRBD1 identical over 8 bases. This CDR3 contains 15 residues. J was trimmed by 11 bases and V by 2 bases; bases with no gene match: 13. Per the germline V gene, CDR1 is LNHDA and CDR2 is SQIVND (reference sequence).

The V and J genes are TRBV5-6 and TRBJ1-1; possible D gene TRBD1, 6 bases. The CDR3 loop spans 15 amino acids. V was clipped by 5 bases and J by 3 bases, with 17 bases between them. Germline V gene data show CDR1 as SGHDT and CDR2 as YYEEEE. This CDR3 reads CASSRPGGLDTEAFF. CDR3 DNA: TGTGCCAGCAGTCGGCCCGGGGGGCTGGACACTGAAGCTTTCTTT.

This clone was counted once. This rearrangement joins TRBV5-1 to TRBJ2-3, with D hard to call. The ends were cut back, 1 base at V and 0 bases at J, with 9 bases in the middle. In germline, CDR1 is SGHRS, CDR2 YFSETQ. There are 15 residues in the CDR3. CDR3 DNA sequence: TGCGCCAGCAGCTTGTTTCCAGCAAGCACAGATACGCAGTATTTT. Translating gives CASSLFPASTDTQYF.